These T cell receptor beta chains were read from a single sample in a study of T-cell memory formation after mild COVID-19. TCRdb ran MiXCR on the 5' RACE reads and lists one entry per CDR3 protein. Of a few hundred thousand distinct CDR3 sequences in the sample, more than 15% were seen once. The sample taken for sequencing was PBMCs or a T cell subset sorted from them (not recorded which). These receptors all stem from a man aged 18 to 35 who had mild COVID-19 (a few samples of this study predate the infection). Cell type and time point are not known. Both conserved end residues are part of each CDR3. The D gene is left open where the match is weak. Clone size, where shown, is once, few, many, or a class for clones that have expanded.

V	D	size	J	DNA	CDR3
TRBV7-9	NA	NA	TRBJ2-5	TGTGCCAGCAGCCCCCCAGCACGGGAGACCCAGTACTTC	CASSPPARETQYF
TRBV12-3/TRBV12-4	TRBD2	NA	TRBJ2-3	TGTGCCAGCAGTCCACCGGGACTAGCGGGGGGTAGCACAGATACGCAGTATTTT	CASSPPGLAGGSTDTQYF
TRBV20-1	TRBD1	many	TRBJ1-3	TGCAGTGCTAGAGTTGGACAGGACTTATACCTCTCTGGAAACACCATATATTTT	CSARVGQDLYLSGNTIYF
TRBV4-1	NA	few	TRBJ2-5	TGCGCCAGCAGCCAAGACCCGGTCGGCGGTGAGACCCAGTACTTC	CASSQDPVGGETQYF
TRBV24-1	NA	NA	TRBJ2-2	TGTGCCACCAGTTCGACAGGGAACACCGGGGAGCTGTTTTTT	CATSSTGNTGELFF
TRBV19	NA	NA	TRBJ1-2	TGTGCCACCTCCAGGGAGGCTAACTATGGCTACACCTTC	CATSREANYGYTF
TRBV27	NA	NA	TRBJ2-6	TGTGCCAGCAGTCCTAGGATGTCTGGGGCCAACGTCCTGACTTTC	CASSPRMSGANVLTF
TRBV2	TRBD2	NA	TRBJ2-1	TGTGCCAGCATGGGGTGGACGGGGGGGAATGAGCAGTTCTTC	CASMGWTGGNEQFF
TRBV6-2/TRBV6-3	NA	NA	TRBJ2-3	TGTGCCAGCAGTCGTTCGGCCGGGCTGCCTAGCACAGATACGCAGTATTTT	CASSRSAGLPSTDTQYF
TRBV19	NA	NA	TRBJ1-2	TGTGCCAGTAGAGTCCTGAGGGAGACTGGCTACACCTTC	CASRVLRETGYTF
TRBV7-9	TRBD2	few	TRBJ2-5	TGTGCCAGCAGCTTTGGGACTAGCGGGGGCCCCCGCCGGGAGACCCAGTACTTC	CASSFGTSGGPRRETQYF
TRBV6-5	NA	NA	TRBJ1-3	TGTGCCAGCAGTTCCAGGGGATTCGGAAACACCATATATTTT	CASSSRGFGNTIYF
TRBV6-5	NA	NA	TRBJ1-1	TGTGCCAGCAGTTTTCTGACGCGTGGATCTGAAGCTTTCTTT	CASSFLTRGSEAFF
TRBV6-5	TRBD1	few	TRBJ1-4	TGTGCCAGCAGTGACAGGGGGCTTAGTGAAAAACTGTTTTTT	CASSDRGLSEKLFF
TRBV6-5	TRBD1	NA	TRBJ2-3	TGTGCCAGCAGTTACTCGGGACAGGGTACAGATACGCAGTATTTT	CASSYSGQGTDTQYF
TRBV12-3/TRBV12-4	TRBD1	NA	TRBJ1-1	TGTGCGACCGGGACAGGGACTGAAGCTTTCTTT	CATGTGTEAFF
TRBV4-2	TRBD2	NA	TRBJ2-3	TGTGCCAGCAGCCAGGAAGCGGGGGGGCCAGGTACGCAGTATTTT	CASSQEAGGPGTQYF
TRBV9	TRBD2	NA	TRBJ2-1	TGTGCCAGCAGCGTCCGGACTAGCGGGGAGGGTGAGCAGTTCTTC	CASSVRTSGEGEQFF
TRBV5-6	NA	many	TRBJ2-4	TGTGCCAGCAGCTTTAAGGGGGGAAACATTCAGTACTTC	CASSFKGGNIQYF
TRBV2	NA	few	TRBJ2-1	TGTGCCAGCAGTGAAGGGGCAGCTTACAATGAGCAGTTCTTC	CASSEGAAYNEQFF
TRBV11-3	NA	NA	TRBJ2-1	TGTGCCAGCGGGGCCACCGTCTCAACCCACAACAATGAGCAGTTCTTC	CASGATVSTHNNEQFF
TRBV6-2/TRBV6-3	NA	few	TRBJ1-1	TGTGCCAGCAGTCTCTACGGTCTCGGCACTGAAGCTTTCTTT	CASSLYGLGTEAFF
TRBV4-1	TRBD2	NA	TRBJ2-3	TGCGCCAGCAGCCAACCCGGGACTAGCGGGGTTTTAGATACGCAGTATTTT	CASSQPGTSGVLDTQYF